The next 16 T cell receptor beta chains were all read from a single sample in a study of T-cell reconstitution after alpha-beta-depleted transplantation in children. Preparation of the TCRbeta library involved a method that used unique molecular identifiers. TCRdb independently ran MiXCR on the PCR reads; one entry per CDR3 protein. This sample has some 200,000 distinct CDR3 sequences; roughly 10% occur once, and the top ten carry roughly 30%. The sequencing here drew on PBMCs, taken before TCRalphabeta/CD19-depleted stem cell transplant. Receptor source: a child less than two years old with acute myeloid leukemia, due to receive a stem cell transplant.

This clonotype was found many times. The chain couples TRBV7-3 to TRBJ1-3; the D is unclear. Between the trimmed V and J ends, which lost 3 bases and 0 bases, there was a span of 6 bases. Germline loops: CDR1 SGHTA, CDR2 FQGTGA. This CDR3 is 14 amino acids long. The CDR3 spells CASSLLGSGNTIYF. CDR3 bases: TGTGCCAGCAGCTTGTTGGGCTCTGGAAACACCATATATTTT.

This clonotype appeared many times. The chain recombines TRBV12-3 or TRBV12-4 with TRBJ2-1, with 16 bases that match TRBD2. V was clipped by 5 bases and J by 9 bases; unmatched bases: 4. This CDR3 contains 15 residues. In nucleotides, the CDR3 is TGTGCCAGCAGTCTGGGACTAGCGGGAGGGATTGAGCAGTTCTTC. Protein sequence: CASSLGLAGGIEQFF.

This clonotype has at least ten counts. The rearrangement uses TRBV20-1 and TRBJ2-1; TRBD2 matches at 9 bases. This CDR3 comprises 14 residues. Losses at the gene ends were 5 bases for V and 4 bases for J; bases not matched to a gene: 6. Germline CDR1 and CDR2: DFQATT and SNEGSKA (reference sequence). The CDR3 is CSAHSGGAYNEQFF. CDR3 nucleotide sequence: TGCAGTGCTCATAGCGGGGGCGCTTACAATGAGCAGTTCTTC.

As for this clonotype: A much larger clone is a single base away; this may be a read error. The chain combines TRBV5-6 with TRBJ2-2; D may be TRBD1 (6 bases). The CDR3 length is 17 residues. Germline loops: CDR1 SGHDT, CDR2 YYEEEE. The V end was cut by 2 bases, the J end by 5 bases, with 19 bases between. CDR3 in DNA: TGTGCCAGCAGCTTCCCGGGACAATTCGAGAAAACCGGGGAGCTGTTTTTT. Its translation is CASSFPGQFEKTGELFF. The full variable domain, rest sourced from reference TRBV5-6 and TRBJ2-2, is DAGVTQSPTHLIKTRGQQVTLRCSPKSGHDTVSWYQQALGQGPQFIFQYYEEEERQRGNFPDRFSGHQFPNYSSELNVNALLLGDSALYLCASSFPGQFEKTGELFFGEGSRLTVL.

This clonotype showed up just a few times. The V call is TRBV5-1, the J call TRBJ1-4, with D possibly matching TRBD1 (6 bases). V was trimmed by 0 bases and J by 2 bases, leaving 14 bases between them. The CDR3 loop spans 17 amino acids. The germline gives CDR1 SGHRS, CDR2 YFSETQ. CDR3 sequence (DNA): TGCGCCAGCAGCTTGGGAGTAGGGGGGATGACTAATGAAAAACTGTTTTTT. It codes for CASSLGVGGMTNEKLFF.

The table lists this clonotype with a few counts. This rearrangement joins TRBV18 to TRBJ2-3; 7 nucleotides line up with TRBD1. The J segment lost 1 base and the V segment lost 2 bases, leaving 6 bases of the junction unmatched. This CDR3 spans 16 amino acids. CDR1 and CDR2 (germline): KGHSH, LQKENI. This CDR3 is CASSPNSGGRTDTQYF. The CDR3 DNA follows: TGTGCCAGCTCACCAAACTCAGGGGGTCGCACAGATACGCAGTATTTT.

The chain has TRBV4-2 and TRBJ2-7; D is unclear. The V end was cut by 8 bases, the J end by 5 bases, with 28 bases between. Per the germline V gene, CDR1 is LGHNA and CDR2 is YNFKEQ. The CDR3 length is 17 residues. CDR3 amino acids: CASGLAMRRVNENEQYF. The DNA for the CDR3 is TGTGCCAGCGGCCTCGCAATGAGAAGGGTTAACGAGAACGAGCAGTACTTC.

At least ten counts were recorded for this clonotype. A much more abundant neighbour one base away suggests this may be a read error. As DNA, the CDR3 is TGTGCCAGCAGCCAAGGGACTACCACAGATACGCAGTATTTT. It yields the protein CASSQGTTTDTQYF. The chain combines TRBV9 with TRBJ2-3; 7 positions match TRBD2. Germline V gene data show CDR1 as SGDLS and CDR2 as YYNGEE. Germline trimming cut 4 bases from V and 2 bases from J; bases unmatched to any gene: 4. The CDR3 runs to 14 residues.

This clonotype was seen more than once but under ten times. The chain uses TRBV20-1 and TRBJ2-2; D not certain. Per the germline V gene, CDR1 is DFQATT and CDR2 is SNEGSKA (reference sequence). CDR3 length: 13 residues. The CDR3 spells CSARTPNTGELFF. Written as DNA, the CDR3 is TGCAGCGCGAGGACCCCGAACACCGGGGAGCTGTTTTTT.

The CDR3 loop reads CANRGTALGYTF. CDR3 sequence (DNA): TGTGCCAACAGAGGGACGGCTCTTGGCTACACCTTC. This sequence joins TRBV12-3 or TRBV12-4 and TRBJ1-2, with D maybe TRBD1 (5 bases). The germline V and J ends were trimmed by 10 bases and 7 bases, with 16 bases remaining between them. CDR3 length equals 12 residues.

In its sample, this clonotype was seen many times. J is TRBJ1-1 and V is TRBV5-1; TRBD1 matches at 9 bases. Trimming took 1 base from V and 1 from J; bases not matched to a gene: 5. The CDR3 is 16 residues long. Germline V lookup: CDR1 SGHRS, CDR2 YFSETQ. CDR3 bases: TGCGCCAGCAGCTTGTACAGGGGGCTACGGAACACTGAAGCTTTCTTT. Its translation: CASSLYRGLRNTEAFF.

This clonotype was found many times. The chain carries TRBV28 and TRBJ2-5, with TRBD1 as a possible D gene (6 bases). Germline loops: CDR1 MDHEN, CDR2 SYDVKM. This CDR3 is 13 amino acids long. Trimming took 5 bases from V and 1 from J, leaving 8 bases between them. CDR3 loop: CASSGQPQETQYF. As DNA, the CDR3 is TGTGCCAGCAGTGGACAGCCCCAAGAGACCCAGTACTTC.

This clonotype was recorded a few times. This rearrangement joins TRBV11-2 to TRBJ2-6; D may be TRBD1 or TRBD2 (6 bases each). CDR3 length equals 18 residues. V lost 5 bases to trimming and J lost 1 base, with 18 bases between them. Germline V gene data show CDR1 as SGHAT and CDR2 as FQNNGV. DNA for the CDR3: TGTGCCAGCAGCCCCCCGGGGGCTCTTCGGTCTGGGGCCAACGTCCTGACTTTC. It translates to CASSPPGALRSGANVLTF.

This clonotype was seen repeatedly, ten times or more. V and J are TRBV5-1 and TRBJ1-5; 8 bases fit TRBD1. The J segment lost 0 bases and the V segment lost 1 base, leaving 0 bases of the junction unmatched. CDR3 size: 15 residues. The germline gives CDR1 SGHRS, CDR2 YFSETQ. The CDR3 loop is CASSLTGGSNQPQHF. The CDR3 coding sequence is TGCGCCAGCAGCTTGACAGGGGGTAGCAATCAGCCCCAGCATTTT.

Ten or more counts support this clonotype. CDR3: CASSLGFSGNTIYF. Written as DNA, the CDR3 is TGTGCCAGCAGTTTAGGCTTCTCTGGAAACACCATATATTTT. This rearrangement joins TRBV12-3 or TRBV12-4 to TRBJ1-3; D gene uncertain. CDR3 size: 14 residues. The V and J ends lost 1 base and 0 bases respectively, with 4 bases between them.

This clonotype was observed many times. The chain joins TRBV11-2 to TRBJ1-4; 11 bases agree with TRBD1. J gave up 5 bases and V 5 bases, and 4 bases lay outside the gene matches. The CDR3 totals 15 residues. Germline assignment: CDR1 SGHAT and CDR2 FQNNGV. CDR3 protein: CASSVGDRGNEKLFF. CDR3 coding DNA: TGTGCCAGCAGCGTGGGGGACAGGGGGAATGAAAAACTGTTTTTT.